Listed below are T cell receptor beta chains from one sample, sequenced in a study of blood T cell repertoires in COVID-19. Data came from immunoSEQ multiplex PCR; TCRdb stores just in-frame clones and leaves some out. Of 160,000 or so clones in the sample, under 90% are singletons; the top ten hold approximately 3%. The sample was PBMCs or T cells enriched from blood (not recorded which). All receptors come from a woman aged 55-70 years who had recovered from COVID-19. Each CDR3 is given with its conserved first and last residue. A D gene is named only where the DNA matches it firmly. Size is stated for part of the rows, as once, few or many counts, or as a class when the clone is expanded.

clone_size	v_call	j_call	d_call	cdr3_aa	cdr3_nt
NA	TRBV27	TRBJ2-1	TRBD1	CASNPRDRAYNEQFF	TGTGCCAGCAACCCTCGGGACAGAGCCTACAATGAGCAGTTCTTC
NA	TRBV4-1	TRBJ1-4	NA	CASSQESGPLGF	TGCGCCAGCAGCCAAGAAAGTGGGCCTCTGGGTTTT
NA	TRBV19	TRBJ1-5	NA	CASSRVGQPQHF	TGTGCCAGTAGTCGGGTGGGTCAGCCCCAGCATTTT
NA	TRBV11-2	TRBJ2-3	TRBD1	CASSLGDRDADTQYF	TGTGCCAGCAGCTTAGGGGACAGGGATGCAGATACGCAGTATTTT
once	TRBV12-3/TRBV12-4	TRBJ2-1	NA	CASELFGNNEQFF	TGTGCCAGCGAGCTATTCGGGAACAATGAGCAGTTCTTC
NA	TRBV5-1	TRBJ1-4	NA	CASSGTTNEKLFF	TGCGCCAGCAGCGGGACAACGAATGAAAAACTGTTTTTT
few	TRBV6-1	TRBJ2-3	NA	CASSERQGSTDTQYF	TGTGCCAGCAGTGAAAGGCAGGGGAGCACAGATACGCAGTATTTT
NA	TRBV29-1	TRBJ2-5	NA	CSVEALGRETQYF	TGCAGCGTTGAAGCCCTGGGGAGGGAGACCCAGTACTTC
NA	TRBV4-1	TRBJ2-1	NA	CASSQRSGDSYNEQFF	TGCGCCAGCAGCCAACGAAGCGGCGACTCCTACAATGAGCAGTTCTTC
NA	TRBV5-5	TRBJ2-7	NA	CASSLDTLSYEQYF	TGTGCCAGCAGCTTAGACACACTCTCCTACGAGCAGTACTTC